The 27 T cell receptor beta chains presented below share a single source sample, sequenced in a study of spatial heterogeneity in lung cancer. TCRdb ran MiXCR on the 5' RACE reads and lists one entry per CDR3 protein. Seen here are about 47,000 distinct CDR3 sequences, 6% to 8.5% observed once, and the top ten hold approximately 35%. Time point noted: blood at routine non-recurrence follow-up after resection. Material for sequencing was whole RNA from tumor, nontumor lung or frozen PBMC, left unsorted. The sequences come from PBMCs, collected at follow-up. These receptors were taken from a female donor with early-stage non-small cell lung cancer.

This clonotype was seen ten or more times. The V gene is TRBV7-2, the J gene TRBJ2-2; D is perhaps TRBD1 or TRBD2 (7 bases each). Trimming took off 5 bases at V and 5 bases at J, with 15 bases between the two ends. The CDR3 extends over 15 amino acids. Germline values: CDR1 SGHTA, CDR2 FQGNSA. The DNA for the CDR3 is TGTGCCAGCAGCCCCAGGGGGGGGCTTACCGGGGAGCTGTTTTTT. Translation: CASSPRGGLTGELFF.

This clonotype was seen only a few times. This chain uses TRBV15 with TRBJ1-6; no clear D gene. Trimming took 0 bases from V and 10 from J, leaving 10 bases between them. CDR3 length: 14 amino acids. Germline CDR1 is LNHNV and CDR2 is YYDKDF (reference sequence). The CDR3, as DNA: TGTGCCACCAGCAGAGATCGAGTTCGGTCACCCCTCCACTTT. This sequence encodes CATSRDRVRSPLHF.

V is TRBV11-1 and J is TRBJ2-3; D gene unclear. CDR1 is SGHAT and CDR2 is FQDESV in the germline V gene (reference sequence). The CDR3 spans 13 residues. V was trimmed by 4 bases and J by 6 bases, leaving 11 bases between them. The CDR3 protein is CASSSQRLDTQYF. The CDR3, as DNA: TGTGCCAGCAGCTCCCAACGGTTGGATACGCAGTATTTT.

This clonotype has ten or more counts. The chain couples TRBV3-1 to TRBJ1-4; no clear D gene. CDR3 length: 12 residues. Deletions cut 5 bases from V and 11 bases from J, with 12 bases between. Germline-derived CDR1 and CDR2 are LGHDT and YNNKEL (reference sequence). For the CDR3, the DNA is TGTGCCAGCAGCTCTCATATTCCGAAACTGTTTTTT. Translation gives CASSSHIPKLFF.

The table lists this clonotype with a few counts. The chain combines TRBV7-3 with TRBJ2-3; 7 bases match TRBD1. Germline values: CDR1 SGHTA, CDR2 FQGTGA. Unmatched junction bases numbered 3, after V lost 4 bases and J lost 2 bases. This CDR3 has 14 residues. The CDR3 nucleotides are TGTGCCAGCAGCTCAGGGGGTTTCACAGATACGCAGTATTTT. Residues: CASSSGGFTDTQYF.

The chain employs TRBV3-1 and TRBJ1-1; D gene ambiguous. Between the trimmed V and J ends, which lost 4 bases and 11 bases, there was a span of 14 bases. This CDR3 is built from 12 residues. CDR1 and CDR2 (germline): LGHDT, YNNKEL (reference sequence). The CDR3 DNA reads TGTGCCAGCAGCCCCTTAGGTTACTCGGCTTTCTTT. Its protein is CASSPLGYSAFF.

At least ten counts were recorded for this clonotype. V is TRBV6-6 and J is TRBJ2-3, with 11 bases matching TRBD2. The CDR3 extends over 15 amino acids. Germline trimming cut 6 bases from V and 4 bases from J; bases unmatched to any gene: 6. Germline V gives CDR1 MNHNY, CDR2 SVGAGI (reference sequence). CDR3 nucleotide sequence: TGTGCCAGCAGCACTAGCGGGGGAGGTGCAGATACGCAGTATTTT. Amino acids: CASSTSGGGADTQYF.

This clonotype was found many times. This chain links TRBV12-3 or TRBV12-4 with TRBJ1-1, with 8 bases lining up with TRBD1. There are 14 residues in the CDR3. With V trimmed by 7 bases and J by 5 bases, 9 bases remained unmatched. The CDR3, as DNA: TGTGCCAGCACCAAAACAGGGGGGCGGACTGAAGCTTTCTTT. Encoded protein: CASTKTGGRTEAFF.

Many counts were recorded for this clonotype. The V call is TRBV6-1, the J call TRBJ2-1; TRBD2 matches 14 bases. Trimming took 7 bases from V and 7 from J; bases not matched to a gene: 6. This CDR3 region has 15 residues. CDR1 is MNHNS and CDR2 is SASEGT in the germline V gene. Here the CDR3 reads CASTGGTSGRNEQFF. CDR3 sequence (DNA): TGTGCCAGCACGGGTGGGACTAGCGGGAGAAATGAGCAGTTCTTC.

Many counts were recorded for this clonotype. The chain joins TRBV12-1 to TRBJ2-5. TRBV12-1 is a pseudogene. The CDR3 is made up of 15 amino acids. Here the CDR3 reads CASSSRRSYQETQYF. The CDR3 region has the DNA TGTGCCAGCAGCTCCCGTAGGTCGTACCAAGAGACCCAGTACTTC.

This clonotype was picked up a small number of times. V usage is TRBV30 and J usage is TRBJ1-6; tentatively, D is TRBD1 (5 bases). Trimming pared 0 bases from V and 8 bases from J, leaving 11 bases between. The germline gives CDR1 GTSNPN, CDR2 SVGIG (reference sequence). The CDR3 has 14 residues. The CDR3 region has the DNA TGTGCCTGGAGTGTATCAGGGAGTGATTCACCCCTCCACTTT. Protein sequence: CAWSVSGSDSPLHF.

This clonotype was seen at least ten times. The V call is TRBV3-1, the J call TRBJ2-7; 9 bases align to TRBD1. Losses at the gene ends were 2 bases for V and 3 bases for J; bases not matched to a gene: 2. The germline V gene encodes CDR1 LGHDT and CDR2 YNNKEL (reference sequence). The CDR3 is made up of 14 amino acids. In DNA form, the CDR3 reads TGTGCCAGCAGCCAACTGGGACAGGGCTACGAGCAGTACTTC. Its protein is CASSQLGQGYEQYF.

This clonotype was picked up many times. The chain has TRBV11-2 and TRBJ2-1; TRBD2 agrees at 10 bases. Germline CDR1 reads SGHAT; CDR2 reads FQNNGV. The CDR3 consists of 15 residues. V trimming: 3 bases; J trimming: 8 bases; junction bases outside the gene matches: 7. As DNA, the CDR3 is TGTGCCAGCAGCTTGTTAGCGGGGGGTTTCGATGAGCAGTTCTTC. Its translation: CASSLLAGGFDEQFF.

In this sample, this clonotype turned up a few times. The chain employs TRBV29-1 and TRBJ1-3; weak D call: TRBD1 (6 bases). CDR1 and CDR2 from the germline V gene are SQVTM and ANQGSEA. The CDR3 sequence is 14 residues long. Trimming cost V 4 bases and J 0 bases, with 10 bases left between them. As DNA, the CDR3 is TGCAGCGTTGCGGGACACCGCTCTGGAAACACCATATATTTT. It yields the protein CSVAGHRSGNTIYF.

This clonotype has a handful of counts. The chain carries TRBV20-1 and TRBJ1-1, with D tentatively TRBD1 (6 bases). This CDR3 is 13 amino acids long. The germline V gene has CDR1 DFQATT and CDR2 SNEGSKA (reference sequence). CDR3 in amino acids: CRARWGAGTEAFF. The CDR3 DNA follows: TGCAGGGCCCGGTGGGGGGCGGGGACTGAAGCTTTCTTT.

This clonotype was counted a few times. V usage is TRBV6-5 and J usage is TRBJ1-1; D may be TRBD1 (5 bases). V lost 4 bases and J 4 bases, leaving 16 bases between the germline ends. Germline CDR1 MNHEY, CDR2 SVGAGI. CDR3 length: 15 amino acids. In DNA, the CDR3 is TGTGCCAGCAGTTCGCTGGGGGTAGCCCGCACTGAAGCTTTCTTT. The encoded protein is CASSSLGVARTEAFF.

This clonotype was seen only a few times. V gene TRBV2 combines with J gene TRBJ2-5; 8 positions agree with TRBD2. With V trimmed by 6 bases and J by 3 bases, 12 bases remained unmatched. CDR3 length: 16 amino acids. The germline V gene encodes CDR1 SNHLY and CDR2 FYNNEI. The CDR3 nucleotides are TGTGCCAGCAGCCCCCCCCTGGGGCGGGGGGAAGAGACCCAGTACTTC. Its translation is CASSPPLGRGEETQYF.

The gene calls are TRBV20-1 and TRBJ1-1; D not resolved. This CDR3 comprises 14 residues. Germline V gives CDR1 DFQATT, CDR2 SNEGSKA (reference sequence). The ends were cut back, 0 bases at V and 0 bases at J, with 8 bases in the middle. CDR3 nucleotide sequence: TGCAGTGCTAGAGAGGGCACAGTGAACACTGAAGCTTTCTTT. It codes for CSAREGTVNTEAFF.

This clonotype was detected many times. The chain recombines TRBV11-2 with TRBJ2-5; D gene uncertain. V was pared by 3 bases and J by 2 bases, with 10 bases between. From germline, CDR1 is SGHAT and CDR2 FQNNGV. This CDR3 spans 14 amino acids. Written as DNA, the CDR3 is TGTGCCAGCAGCTTCTCAAACGGGCAAGAGACCCAGTACTTC. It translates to CASSFSNGQETQYF.

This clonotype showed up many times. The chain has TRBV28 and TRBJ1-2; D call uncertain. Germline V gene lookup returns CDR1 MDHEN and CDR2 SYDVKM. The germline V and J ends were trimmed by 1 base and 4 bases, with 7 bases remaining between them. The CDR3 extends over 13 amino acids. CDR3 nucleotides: TGTGCCAGCAGTTTATCCCGGGTCTATGGCTACACCTTC. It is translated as CASSLSRVYGYTF.

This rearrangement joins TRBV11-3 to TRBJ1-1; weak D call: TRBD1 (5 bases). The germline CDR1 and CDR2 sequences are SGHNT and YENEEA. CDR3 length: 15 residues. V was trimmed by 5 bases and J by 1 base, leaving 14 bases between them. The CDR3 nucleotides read TGTGCCAGCAGCCGCTCCGGGGGAGAGAACACTGAAGCTTTCTTT. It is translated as CASSRSGGENTEAFF.

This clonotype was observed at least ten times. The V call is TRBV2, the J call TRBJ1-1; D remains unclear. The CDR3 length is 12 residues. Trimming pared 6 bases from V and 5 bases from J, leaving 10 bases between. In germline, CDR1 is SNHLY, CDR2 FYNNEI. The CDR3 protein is CASRRDGTEAFF. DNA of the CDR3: TGTGCCAGCAGAAGGGATGGGACTGAAGCTTTCTTT. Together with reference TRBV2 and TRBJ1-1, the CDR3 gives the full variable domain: EPEVTQTPSHQVTQMGQEVILRCVPISNHLYFYWYRQILGQKVEFLVSFYNNEISEKSEIFDDQFSVERPDGSNFTLKIRSTKLEDSAMYFCASRRDGTEAFFGQGTRLTVV.

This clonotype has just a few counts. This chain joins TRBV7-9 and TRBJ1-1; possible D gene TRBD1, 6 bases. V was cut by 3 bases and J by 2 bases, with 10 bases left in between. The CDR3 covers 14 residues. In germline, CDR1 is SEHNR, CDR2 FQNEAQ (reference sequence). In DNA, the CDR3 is TGTGCCAGCAGCTTTGCAGGGGTTAACACTGAAGCTTTCTTT. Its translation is CASSFAGVNTEAFF.

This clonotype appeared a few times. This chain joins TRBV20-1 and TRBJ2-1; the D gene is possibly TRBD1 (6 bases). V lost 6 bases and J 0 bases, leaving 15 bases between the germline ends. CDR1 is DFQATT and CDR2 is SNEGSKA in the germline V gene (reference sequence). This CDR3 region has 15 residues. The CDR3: CSASDRDTSYNEQFF. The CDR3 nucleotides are TGCAGTGCCTCCGACCGGGACACCTCCTACAATGAGCAGTTCTTC.

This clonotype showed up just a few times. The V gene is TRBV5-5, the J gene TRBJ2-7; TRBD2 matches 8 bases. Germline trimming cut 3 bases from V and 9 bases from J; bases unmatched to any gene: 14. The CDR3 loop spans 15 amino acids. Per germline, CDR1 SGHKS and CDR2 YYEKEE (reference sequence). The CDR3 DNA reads TGTGCCAGCAGCTCCCCCTCCGGGACTAGAGTCATGCAGTACTTC. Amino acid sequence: CASSSPSGTRVMQYF.

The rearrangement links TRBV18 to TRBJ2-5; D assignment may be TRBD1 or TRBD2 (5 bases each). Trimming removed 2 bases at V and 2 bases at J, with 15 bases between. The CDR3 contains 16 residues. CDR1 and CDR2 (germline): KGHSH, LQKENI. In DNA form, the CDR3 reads TGTGCCAGCTCACCAAAGGGGTACGGGACGCAAGAGACCCAGTACTTC. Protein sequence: CASSPKGYGTQETQYF.

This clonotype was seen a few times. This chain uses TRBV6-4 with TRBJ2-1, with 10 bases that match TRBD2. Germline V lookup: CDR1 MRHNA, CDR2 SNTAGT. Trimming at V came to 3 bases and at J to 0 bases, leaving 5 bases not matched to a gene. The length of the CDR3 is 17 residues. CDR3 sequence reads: CASSEGSGGDSYNEQFF. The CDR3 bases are TGTGCCAGCAGTGAAGGCAGCGGGGGGGACTCCTACAATGAGCAGTTCTTC.